This T cell receptor beta chain originates from a study of cytomegalovirus exposure and HLA in healthy donors. Across the whole study: The study's early data release held approximately 91 million unique TCRs from HLA-typed donors. Study-level points and caveats: Indistinguishable V segments, including TRBV6-2 and TRBV6-3, were excluded.

PCR involved 60 Vbeta and 13 Jbeta primers. TCRdb's copy holds only in-frame clones and misses some; the assay was immunoSEQ multiplex PCR. This table holds around 100,000 clones, around three quarters found once. This clone was counted a few times. The antigen remains undetermined. Germline V gene lookup returns CDR1 MDHEN and CDR2 SYDVKM. CDR3 length: 15 amino acids. V lost 1 base and J lost 2, with 11 bases in between. V is TRBV28 and J is TRBJ1-1; D remains ambiguous. This clonotype was obtained from a man aged 50 to 59 in good health and CMV-seropositive. Input material: PBMCs. For the CDR3, the DNA is TGTGCCAGCAGTTTATTAGGGCCGGGAAACACTGAAGCTTTCTTT. Its translation: CASSLLGPGNTEAFF.